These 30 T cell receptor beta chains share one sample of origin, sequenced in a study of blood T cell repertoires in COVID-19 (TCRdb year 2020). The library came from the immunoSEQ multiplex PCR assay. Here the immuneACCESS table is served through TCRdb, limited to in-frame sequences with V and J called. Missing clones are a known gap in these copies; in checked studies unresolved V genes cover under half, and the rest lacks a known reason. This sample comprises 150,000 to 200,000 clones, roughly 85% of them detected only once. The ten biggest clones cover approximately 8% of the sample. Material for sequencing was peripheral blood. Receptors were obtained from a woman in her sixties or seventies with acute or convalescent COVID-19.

The CDR3 region has the DNA TGTGCCTGGAGTGTACAACCAAACGGGGAGCAGTACGTC. This gives the protein CAWSVQPNGEQYV. The V and J genes are TRBV30 and TRBJ2-7; the D is unclear. Germline V gene data show CDR1 as GTSNPN and CDR2 as SVGIG (reference sequence). The CDR3 totals 13 residues. Trimming shortened V by 0 bases and J by 7 bases, and 13 bases separated the two germline ends.

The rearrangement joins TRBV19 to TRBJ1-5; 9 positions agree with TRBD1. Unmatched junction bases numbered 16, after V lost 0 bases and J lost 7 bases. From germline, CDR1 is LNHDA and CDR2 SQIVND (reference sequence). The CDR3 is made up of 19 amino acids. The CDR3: CASSIDRSKYRGLWQPQHF. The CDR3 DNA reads TGTGCCAGTAGTATAGATAGAAGCAAATACAGGGGGCTTTGGCAGCCCCAGCATTTT.

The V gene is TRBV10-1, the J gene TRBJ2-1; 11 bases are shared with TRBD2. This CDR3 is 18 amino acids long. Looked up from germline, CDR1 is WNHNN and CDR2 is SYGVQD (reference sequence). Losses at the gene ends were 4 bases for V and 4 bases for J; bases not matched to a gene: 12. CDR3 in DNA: TGCGCCAGCAGTGCCGGGACTAGCGGACGTAATGCTTACAATGAGCAGTTCTTC. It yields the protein CASSAGTSGRNAYNEQFF.

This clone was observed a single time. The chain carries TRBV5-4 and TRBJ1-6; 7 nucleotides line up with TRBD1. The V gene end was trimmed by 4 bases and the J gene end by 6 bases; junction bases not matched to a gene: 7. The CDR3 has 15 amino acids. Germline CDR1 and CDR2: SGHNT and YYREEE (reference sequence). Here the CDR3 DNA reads TGTGCCAGCAGCCTGCCGGACAGGATTAATTCACCCCTCCACTTT. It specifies CASSLPDRINSPLHF.

The CDR3 DNA follows: TGTGCCAGCAGCTTCTGGGGACAGAACTATGGCTACACCTTC. Translation gives CASSFWGQNYGYTF. V and J are TRBV5-6 and TRBJ1-2; 7 bases line up with TRBD1. The V and J ends lost 2 bases and 2 bases, in that order; junction bases with no gene match: 3. The germline V gene has CDR1 SGHDT and CDR2 YYEEEE. This CDR3 contains 14 residues.

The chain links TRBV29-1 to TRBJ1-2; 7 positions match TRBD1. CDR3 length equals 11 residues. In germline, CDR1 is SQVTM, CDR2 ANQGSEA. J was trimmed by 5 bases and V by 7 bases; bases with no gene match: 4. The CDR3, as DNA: TGCAGCGGCGGACAGGAGTATGGCTACACCTTC. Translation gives CSGGQEYGYTF.

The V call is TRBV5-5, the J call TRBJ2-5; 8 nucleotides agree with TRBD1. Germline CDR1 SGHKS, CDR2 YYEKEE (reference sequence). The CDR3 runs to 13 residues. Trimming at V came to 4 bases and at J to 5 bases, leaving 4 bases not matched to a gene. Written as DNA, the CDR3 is TGTGCCAGCAGCATGACAGGGGAGGAGACCCAGTACTTC. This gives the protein CASSMTGEETQYF.

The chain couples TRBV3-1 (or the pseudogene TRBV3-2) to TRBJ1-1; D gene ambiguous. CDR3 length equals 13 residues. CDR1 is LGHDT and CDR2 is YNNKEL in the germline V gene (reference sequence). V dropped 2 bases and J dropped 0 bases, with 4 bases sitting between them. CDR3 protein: CASSQHLNTEAFF. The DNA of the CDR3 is TGTGCCAGCAGCCAACACTTGAACACTGAAGCTTTCTTT.

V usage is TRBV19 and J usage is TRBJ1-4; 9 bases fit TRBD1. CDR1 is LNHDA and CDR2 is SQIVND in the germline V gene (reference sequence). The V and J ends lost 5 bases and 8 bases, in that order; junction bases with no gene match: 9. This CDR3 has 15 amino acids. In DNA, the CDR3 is TGTGCCAGTAGTCACGGGACAGGGAATACAGAAAAACTGTTTTTT. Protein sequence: CASSHGTGNTEKLFF.

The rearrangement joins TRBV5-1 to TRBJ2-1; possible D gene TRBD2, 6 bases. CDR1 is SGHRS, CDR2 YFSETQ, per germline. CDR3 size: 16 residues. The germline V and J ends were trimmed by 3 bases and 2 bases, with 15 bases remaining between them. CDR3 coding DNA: TGCGCCAGCAGCTGGAGCCGGGACTCGCCCTACAATGAGCAGTTCTTC. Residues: CASSWSRDSPYNEQFF.

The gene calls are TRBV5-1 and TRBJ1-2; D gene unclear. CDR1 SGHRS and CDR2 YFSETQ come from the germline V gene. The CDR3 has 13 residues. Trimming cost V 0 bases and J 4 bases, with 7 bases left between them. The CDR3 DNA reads TGCGCCAGCAGCTTGGACAGCACCTATGGCTACACCTTC. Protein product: CASSLDSTYGYTF.

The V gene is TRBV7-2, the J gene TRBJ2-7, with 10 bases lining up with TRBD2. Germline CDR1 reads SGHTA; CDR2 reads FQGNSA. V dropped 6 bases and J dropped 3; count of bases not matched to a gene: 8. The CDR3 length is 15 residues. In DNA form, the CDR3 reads TGTGCCAGCAGGTTATCGCCTAGCGGGAGCTACGAGCAGTACTTC. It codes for CASRLSPSGSYEQYF.

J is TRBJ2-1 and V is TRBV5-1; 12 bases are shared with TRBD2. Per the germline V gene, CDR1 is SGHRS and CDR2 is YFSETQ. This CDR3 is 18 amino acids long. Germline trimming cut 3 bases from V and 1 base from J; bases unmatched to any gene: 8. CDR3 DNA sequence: TGCGCCAGCAGCTCTCTAGCGGGAGGGATTGGGTCCTACAATGAGCAGTTCTTC. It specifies CASSSLAGGIGSYNEQFF.

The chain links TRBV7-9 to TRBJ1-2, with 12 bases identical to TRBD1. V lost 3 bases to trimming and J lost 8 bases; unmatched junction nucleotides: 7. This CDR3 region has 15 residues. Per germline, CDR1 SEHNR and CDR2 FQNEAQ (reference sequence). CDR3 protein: CASSFPGQGAKGYTF. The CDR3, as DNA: TGTGCCAGCAGCTTCCCGGGACAGGGGGCGAAGGGCTACACCTTC.

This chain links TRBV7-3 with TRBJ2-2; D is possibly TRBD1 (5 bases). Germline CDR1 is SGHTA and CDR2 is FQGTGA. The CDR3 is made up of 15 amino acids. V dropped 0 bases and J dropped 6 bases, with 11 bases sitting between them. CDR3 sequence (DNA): TGTGCCAGCAGCTTAACGGTCTCAGGGCCCGGGGAGCTGTTTTTT. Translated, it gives CASSLTVSGPGELFF. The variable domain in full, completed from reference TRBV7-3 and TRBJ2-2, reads GAGVSQTPSNKVTEKGKYVELRCDPISGHTALYWYRQSLGQGPEFLIYFQGTGAADDSGLPNDRFFAVRPEGSVSTLKIQRTERGDSAVYLCASSLTVSGPGELFFGEGSRLTVL.

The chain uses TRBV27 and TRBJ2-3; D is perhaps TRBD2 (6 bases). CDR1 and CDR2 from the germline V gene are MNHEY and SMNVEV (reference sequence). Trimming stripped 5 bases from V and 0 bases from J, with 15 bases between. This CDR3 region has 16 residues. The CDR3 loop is CASSPPPSASTDTQYF. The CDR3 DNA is TGTGCCAGCAGTCCCCCCCCTAGCGCGAGCACAGATACGCAGTATTTT.

CDR3 in amino acids: CASNRLDRYTEAFF. As DNA, the CDR3 is TGTGCCAGCAATCGACTCGACCGGTACACTGAAGCTTTCTTT. The chain couples TRBV27 to TRBJ1-1; the D is unclear. Germline-derived CDR1 and CDR2 are MNHEY and SMNVEV (reference sequence). V dropped 7 bases and J dropped 3 bases, with 15 bases sitting between them. The CDR3 extends over 14 amino acids.

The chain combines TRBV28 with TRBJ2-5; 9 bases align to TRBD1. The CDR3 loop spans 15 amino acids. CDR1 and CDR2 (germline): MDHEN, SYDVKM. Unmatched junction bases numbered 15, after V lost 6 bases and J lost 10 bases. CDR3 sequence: CASSHGGGQGSLQYF. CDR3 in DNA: TGTGCCAGCAGCCATGGGGGGGGACAGGGCTCCCTCCAGTACTTC.

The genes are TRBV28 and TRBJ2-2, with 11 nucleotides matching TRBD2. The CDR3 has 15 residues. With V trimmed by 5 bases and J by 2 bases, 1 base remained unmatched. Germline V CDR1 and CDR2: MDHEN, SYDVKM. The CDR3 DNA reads TGTGCCAGCAGTCGACTAGCGGGAAACACCGGGGAGCTGTTTTTT. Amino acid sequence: CASSRLAGNTGELFF.

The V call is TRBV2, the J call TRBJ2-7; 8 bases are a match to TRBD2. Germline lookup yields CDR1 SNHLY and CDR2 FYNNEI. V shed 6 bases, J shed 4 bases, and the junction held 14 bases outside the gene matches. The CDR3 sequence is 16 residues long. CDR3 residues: CASSLFTSGSTYEQYV. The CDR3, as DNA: TGTGCCAGCAGCCTTTTTACTAGCGGATCTACTTACGAGCAGTACGTC.

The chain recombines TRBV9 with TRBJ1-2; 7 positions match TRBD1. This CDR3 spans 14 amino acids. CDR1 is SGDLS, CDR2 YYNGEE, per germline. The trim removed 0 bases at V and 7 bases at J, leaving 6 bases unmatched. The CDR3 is CASSVGSGGGGYTF. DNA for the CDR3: TGTGCCAGCAGCGTAGGCTCAGGGGGAGGTGGCTACACCTTC.

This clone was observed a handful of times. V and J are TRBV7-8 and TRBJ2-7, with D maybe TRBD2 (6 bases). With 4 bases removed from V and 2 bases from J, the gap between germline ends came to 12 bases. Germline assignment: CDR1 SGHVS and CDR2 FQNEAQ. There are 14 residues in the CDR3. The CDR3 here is CASSSLAAPYEQYF. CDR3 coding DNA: TGTGCCAGCAGCTCGTTAGCGGCCCCCTACGAGCAGTACTTC.

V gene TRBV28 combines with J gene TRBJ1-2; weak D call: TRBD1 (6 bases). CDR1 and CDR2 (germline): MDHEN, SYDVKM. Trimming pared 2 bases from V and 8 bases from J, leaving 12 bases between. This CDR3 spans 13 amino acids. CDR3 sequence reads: CASSLGGVKGYTF. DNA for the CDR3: TGTGCCAGCAGTTTAGGGGGCGTGAAGGGCTACACCTTC.

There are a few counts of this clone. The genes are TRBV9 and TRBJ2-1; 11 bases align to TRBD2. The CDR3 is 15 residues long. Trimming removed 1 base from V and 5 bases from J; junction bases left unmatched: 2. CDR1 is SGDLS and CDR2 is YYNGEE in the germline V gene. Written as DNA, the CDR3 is TGTGCCAGCAGCGTAACTAGCGGGAGACACAATGAGCAGTTCTTC. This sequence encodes CASSVTSGRHNEQFF.

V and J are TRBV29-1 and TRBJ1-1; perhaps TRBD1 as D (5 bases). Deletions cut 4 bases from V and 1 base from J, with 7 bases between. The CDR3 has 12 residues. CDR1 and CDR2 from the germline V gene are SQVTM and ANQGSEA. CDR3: CSVAGQNTEAFF. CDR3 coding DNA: TGCAGCGTTGCAGGACAGAACACTGAAGCTTTCTTT.

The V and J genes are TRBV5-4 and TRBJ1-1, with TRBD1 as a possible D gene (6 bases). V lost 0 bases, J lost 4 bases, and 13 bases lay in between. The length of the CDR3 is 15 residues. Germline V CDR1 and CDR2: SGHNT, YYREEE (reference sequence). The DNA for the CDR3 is TGTGCCAGCAGCTTGGATTGGGGGCGCGGCACTGAAGCTTTCTTT. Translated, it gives CASSLDWGRGTEAFF.

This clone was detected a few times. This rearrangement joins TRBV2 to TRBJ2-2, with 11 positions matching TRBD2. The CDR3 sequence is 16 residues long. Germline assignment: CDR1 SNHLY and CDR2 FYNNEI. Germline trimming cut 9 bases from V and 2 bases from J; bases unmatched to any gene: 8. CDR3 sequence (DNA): TGTGCCAGTACTTCTAGCGGGAGGAAAAACACCGGGGAGCTGTTTTTT. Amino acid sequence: CASTSSGRKNTGELFF.

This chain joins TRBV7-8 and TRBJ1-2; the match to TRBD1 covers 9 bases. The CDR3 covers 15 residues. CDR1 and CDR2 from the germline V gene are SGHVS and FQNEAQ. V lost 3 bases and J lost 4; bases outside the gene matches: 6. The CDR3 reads CASSFNRDRVYGYTF. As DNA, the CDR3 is TGTGCCAGCAGCTTCAACCGGGACAGGGTCTATGGCTACACCTTC.

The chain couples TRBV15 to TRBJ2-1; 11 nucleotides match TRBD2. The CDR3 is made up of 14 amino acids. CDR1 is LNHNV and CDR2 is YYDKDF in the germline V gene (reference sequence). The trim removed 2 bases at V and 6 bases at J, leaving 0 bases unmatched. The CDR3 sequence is CATSRLAGGNEQFF. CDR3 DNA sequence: TGTGCCACCAGCAGACTAGCGGGAGGCAATGAGCAGTTCTTC.

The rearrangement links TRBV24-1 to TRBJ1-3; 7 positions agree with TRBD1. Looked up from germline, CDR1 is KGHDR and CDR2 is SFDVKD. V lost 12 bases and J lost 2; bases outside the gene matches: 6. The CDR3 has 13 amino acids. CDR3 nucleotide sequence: TGTGCCCCCGTGACAGGGACTGGAAACACCATATATTTT. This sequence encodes CAPVTGTGNTIYF.